This T cell receptor beta chain emerged from a study of early T cells in non-severe SARS-CoV-2 infection. The study's findings and limits: Matching results from VDJdb favored anti-spike CD8 responses, leaving private and CD4 specificities undetected.

In germline, CDR1 is SGHAT, CDR2 FQNNGV. The ends were cut back, 2 bases at V and 2 bases at J, with 7 bases in the middle. The CDR3 covers 13 residues. With respect to this clonotype: Its antigen remains unidentified.

TCRdb re-called the 5' RACE reads with MiXCR, one entry per CDR3 protein. The sample shows 39,000 or so distinct CDR3 sequences, 4.5% to 7% of them seen only once. The rearrangement links TRBV11-2 to TRBJ2-7; D uncertain. Sequences were derived from whole blood, sampled at baseline. The sequence was collected from an adult who was a healthcare worker with PCR-confirmed SARS-CoV-2 infection or an uninfected control (not recorded which). CDR3 in DNA: TGTGCCAGCAGCTTAACTGGCACCTACGAGCAGTACTTC. It encodes CASSLTGTYEQYF.